The 22 T cell receptor beta chains reported below all come from one sample, sequenced in a study of beta chain features in type 1 diabetes. No antigen is known for these receptors. The investigators reverse transcribed all of the isolated RNA, so they sequenced expressed TCRB transcripts. Clones were sequenced by immunoSEQ multiplex PCR, and TCRdb holds only the in-frame ones, with some missing. The sample holds more than 250,000 clones, roughly 25% seen once. Study-level points and caveats: A moderate, significant TCRB CDR3 shortening appeared in type 1 diabetes across four CD4+ subsets.

Sequencing used naive CD4+ T cells from blood. The receptor source for this set is a woman between 25 and 40 years old with type 1 diabetes.

In its sample, this clone was seen a few times. The J gene is TRBJ1-4, the V gene TRBV29-1, with TRBD1 identical over 10 bases. Germline V gene lookup returns CDR1 SQVTM and CDR2 ANQGSEA. The CDR3 spans 14 residues. The junction had 7 bases not matched to a gene; V was cut back by 6 bases and J by 6 bases. The CDR3 sequence: CSVLGGQGDEKLFF. In DNA, the CDR3 is TGCAGCGTCCTCGGAGGACAGGGGGATGAAAAACTGTTTTTT. Full variable domain (rest looked up from reference TRBV29-1 and TRBJ1-4): SAVISQKPSRDICQRGTSLTIQCQVDSQVTMMFWYRQQPGQSLTLIATANQGSEATYESGFVIDKFPISRPNLTFSTLTVSNMSPEDSSIYLCSVLGGQGDEKLFFGSGTQLSVL.

This clone occurred a few times. This chain links TRBV5-6 with TRBJ2-4, with D unresolved. V was clipped by 0 bases and J by 6 bases, with 7 bases between them. This CDR3 region has 13 residues. Germline V gene sequence: CDR1 SGHDT, CDR2 YYEEEE. CDR3 sequence (DNA): TGTGCCAGCAGCTTGGATAGCCCAAACATTCAGTACTTC. As protein: CASSLDSPNIQYF.

The V and J genes are TRBV29-1 and TRBJ2-7; D is uncertain. V lost 0 bases and J 0 bases, leaving 15 bases between the germline ends. CDR1 and CDR2 (germline): SQVTM, ANQGSEA. The CDR3 consists of 16 residues. The CDR3 spells CSVEDGSRSDSYEQYF. The CDR3 bases are TGCAGCGTTGAAGATGGAAGCAGGTCCGACTCCTACGAGCAGTACTTC.

This clone has only a few counts. The chain employs TRBV5-1 and TRBJ1-1; weak D call: TRBD1 (6 bases). CDR3 length equals 17 residues. Per the germline V gene, CDR1 is SGHRS and CDR2 is YFSETQ. Trimming took 0 bases from V and 4 from J, leaving 19 bases between them. In DNA, the CDR3 is TGCGCCAGCAGCTTGGTGGTCAGGGGAACTTCGACCACTGAAGCTTTCTTT. Protein: CASSLVVRGTSTTEAFF.

This clone showed up just a few times. The chain combines TRBV30 with TRBJ2-7, with 8 bases aligning to TRBD2. This CDR3 has 13 residues. Germline CDR1 reads GTSNPN; CDR2 reads SVGIG (reference sequence). V trimming: 2 bases; J trimming: 6 bases; junction bases outside the gene matches: 6. In nucleotides, the CDR3 is TGTGCCTGGAGTCGGGGACTAGTTCGCGAGCAGTACTTC. Protein: CAWSRGLVREQYF.

This clone was counted between two and nine times. The rearrangement links TRBV30 to TRBJ1-2; D might be TRBD1 (5 bases). In germline, CDR1 is GTSNPN, CDR2 SVGIG (reference sequence). This CDR3 comprises 12 residues. The V and J ends lost 5 bases and 8 bases respectively, with 15 bases between them. The CDR3 DNA reads TGTGCCTGGGGACACGCGTGGGGCGGCTACACCTTC. Its protein is CAWGHAWGGYTF.

This clone was recorded a few times. The V gene is TRBV11-1, the J gene TRBJ2-2, with 11 bases lining up with TRBD2. CDR3 length: 17 amino acids. V lost 5 bases and J lost 2; bases outside the gene matches: 7. The germline V gene encodes CDR1 SGHAT and CDR2 FQDESV (reference sequence). The CDR3 loop is CASSLIGTSGNTGELFF. The CDR3 bases are TGTGCCAGCAGCCTTATAGGGACTAGCGGTAACACCGGGGAGCTGTTTTTT.

The V gene is TRBV29-1, the J gene TRBJ2-7; D gene ambiguous. Germline loops: CDR1 SQVTM, CDR2 ANQGSEA. CDR3 length: 14 residues. V dropped 2 bases and J dropped 2 bases, with 13 bases sitting between them. CDR3 in DNA: TGCAGCGTTGAATTGCGGTTACCTACCTACGAGCAGTACTTC. Translated, it gives CSVELRLPTYEQYF.

This chain links TRBV5-1 with TRBJ1-1; tentative D call: TRBD1 (5 bases). From germline, CDR1 is SGHRS and CDR2 YFSETQ. The CDR3 extends over 15 amino acids. With 0 bases removed from V and 1 base from J, the gap between germline ends came to 10 bases. CDR3 region: CASSLDQGRNTEAFF. The CDR3 nucleotides are TGCGCCAGCAGCTTGGATCAGGGTAGGAACACTGAAGCTTTCTTT. The whole variable domain, filled in from reference TRBV5-1 and TRBJ1-1, reads KAGVTQTPRYLIKTRGQQVTLSCSPISGHRSVSWYQQTPGQGLQFLFEYFSETQRNKGNFPGRFSGRQFSNSRSEMNVSTLELGDSALYLCASSLDQGRNTEAFFGQGTRLTVV.

V usage is TRBV11-1 and J usage is TRBJ2-1; 9 positions match TRBD1. The V segment lost 4 bases and the J segment 6 bases; nucleotides outside the gene matches: 10. Germline V CDR1 and CDR2: SGHAT, FQDESV (reference sequence). The CDR3 extends over 16 amino acids. The chain's CDR3 is CASSSNPGTGFNEQFF. In DNA form, the CDR3 reads TGTGCCAGCAGCTCGAATCCCGGGACAGGGTTCAATGAGCAGTTCTTC. Full variable domain (outside the CDR3, taken from reference TRBV11-1 and TRBJ2-1): EAEVAQSPRYKITEKSQAVAFWCDPISGHATLYWYRQILGQGPELLVQFQDESVVDDSQLPKDRFSAERLKGVDSTLKIQPAELGDSAMYLCASSSNPGTGFNEQFFGPGTRLTVL.

In the case of this clone: A read error is likely, as this CDR3 ends without the conserved phenylalanine or tryptophan. It is unclear where the CDR3 begins or ends on the DNA, so no DNA is shown, and the CDR3 is as TCRdb lists it. The chain couples TRBV21-1 to TRBJ2-7; the table's TRBD2 call for D was not verified on the DNA. TRBV21-1 is tagged as a pseudogene. The CDR3 extends over 11 residues, inclusive of both ends. This CDR3 is CASSKGEATAS.

The chain couples TRBV7-9 to TRBJ1-1; unclear D gene. This CDR3 spans 14 amino acids. V was trimmed by 7 bases and J by 1 base, leaving 13 bases between them. CDR1 SEHNR and CDR2 FQNEAQ come from the germline V gene (reference sequence). The CDR3 nucleotides read TGTGCCAGCACCGGGGATGGCTGGAACACTGAAGCTTTCTTT. Translated: CASTGDGWNTEAFF.

This chain joins TRBV9 and TRBJ2-3; D may be TRBD2 (6 bases). Germline assignment: CDR1 SGDLS and CDR2 YYNGEE. Trimming removed 0 bases at V and 2 bases at J, with 13 bases between. This CDR3 comprises 16 residues. The CDR3 region is CASSVVSAGTTDTQYF. CDR3 DNA: TGTGCCAGCAGCGTAGTGTCGGCGGGAACCACAGATACGCAGTATTTT.

The chain carries TRBV18 and TRBJ1-1; no clear D. Germline loops: CDR1 KGHSH, CDR2 LQKENI. The CDR3 sequence is 16 residues long. Trimming pared 2 bases from V and 4 bases from J, leaving 17 bases between. The CDR3 here is CASSPYSRGPGTEAFF. Here the CDR3 DNA reads TGTGCCAGCTCACCATATAGCCGGGGTCCGGGCACTGAAGCTTTCTTT.

In its sample, this clone was seen a few times. This CDR3 is CASSSTGQGYEQYF. The CDR3 DNA sequence: TGCGCCAGCAGCTCTACGGGACAGGGCTACGAGCAGTACTTC. The genes are TRBV5-1 and TRBJ2-7; 9 nucleotides match TRBD1. Germline values: CDR1 SGHRS, CDR2 YFSETQ. The V and J ends lost 3 bases and 3 bases, in that order; junction bases with no gene match: 4. The CDR3 has 14 amino acids.

A few counts support this clone. V is TRBV25-1 and J is TRBJ2-1, with 7 nucleotides matching TRBD2. The V gene end was trimmed by 1 base and the J gene end by 9 bases; junction bases not matched to a gene: 12. The CDR3 length is 16 residues. Germline V lookup: CDR1 MGHDK, CDR2 SYGVNS. The CDR3 protein is CASSELGGQTRGEQFF. The DNA of the CDR3 is TGTGCCAGCAGTGAATTGGGAGGGCAGACCCGAGGTGAGCAGTTCTTC.

This chain connects TRBV19 to TRBJ2-7; D may be TRBD2 (6 bases). There are 15 residues in the CDR3. From germline, CDR1 is LNHDA and CDR2 SQIVND (reference sequence). Trimming took off 3 bases at V and 1 base at J, with 13 bases between the two ends. The CDR3 region is CASSIGGPRSYEQYF. DNA of the CDR3: TGTGCCAGTAGTATTGGAGGGCCTAGATCCTACGAGCAGTACTTC.

The gene calls are TRBV4-1 and TRBJ2-4, with 7 bases matching TRBD1. V was pared by 2 bases and J by 4 bases, with 5 bases of the junction left unmatched. CDR3 length: 15 amino acids. Germline V CDR1 and CDR2: MGHRA, YSYEKL. This chain's CDR3 is CASSQLGTAKNIQYF. In nucleotides, the CDR3 is TGCGCCAGCAGCCAACTTGGGACAGCGAAAAACATTCAGTACTTC.

The J gene is TRBJ1-1, the V gene TRBV5-1, with D maybe TRBD1 (6 bases). V gave up 4 bases and J gave up 1 base, with 11 bases separating them. Germline values: CDR1 SGHRS, CDR2 YFSETQ. The length of the CDR3 is 14 residues. The CDR3 nucleotides are TGCGCCAGCAGCCTACAGGGTCCGAACACTGAAGCTTTCTTT. Protein product: CASSLQGPNTEAFF.

The chain combines TRBV5-4 with TRBJ2-1; 13 bases map to TRBD2. The ends lost 3 bases at V and 0 bases at J; junction bases unmatched: 3. The V gene's germline CDR1 is SGHNT and CDR2 YYREEE (reference sequence). The CDR3 sequence is 17 residues long. The CDR3 here is CASSSGLAGTSYNEQFF. The CDR3 nucleotides are TGTGCCAGCAGCTCGGGACTAGCGGGAACCTCCTACAATGAGCAGTTCTTC.

This clone occurred a few times. V and J are TRBV30 and TRBJ2-3; D is perhaps TRBD2 (6 bases). CDR3 length equals 16 residues. CDR1 is GTSNPN and CDR2 is SVGIG in the germline V gene (reference sequence). V dropped 2 bases and J dropped 4 bases, with 19 bases sitting between them. The CDR3 bases are TGTGCCTGGAGTCCCGGGACTCTAATTTCGGCAGATACGCAGTATTTT. Its protein is CAWSPGTLISADTQYF.

This chain uses TRBV14 with TRBJ2-7, with D perhaps TRBD2 (5 bases). The CDR3 is 13 residues long. Germline V CDR1 and CDR2: SGHDN, FVKESK. The V end was cut by 1 base, the J end by 5 bases, with 9 bases between. CDR3 in DNA: TGTGCCAGCAGCCAAGGGTACGGGAACGAGCAGTACTTC. It specifies CASSQGYGNEQYF.